Listed here is a single T cell receptor (beta chain). The junction differs from germline at one of its ends, possibly a read error. This entry comes from a study of CD8 T cells in Susac syndrome. RNA in amounts of roughly 0.5 to 1 ug was reverse transcribed with random hexamers. TCRdb used MiXCR to reprocess the immunoSEQ multiplex PCR reads, holding one entry per CDR3 protein. The sample has about 130,000 distinct CDR3 sequences, 80% to 85% seen once; the top ten hold around 0.5%. The sequence derives from a human donor with multiple sclerosis. Sample: CD8+ T cells from PBMCs.

The CDR3 region has the DNA TGTGCCAGCAGCCCGGGTATTTCACCCCTCCATTTT. It specifies CASSPGISPLHF. V is TRBV12-3 or TRBV12-4 and J is TRBJ1-6; D gene ambiguous. This CDR3 is 12 amino acids long.